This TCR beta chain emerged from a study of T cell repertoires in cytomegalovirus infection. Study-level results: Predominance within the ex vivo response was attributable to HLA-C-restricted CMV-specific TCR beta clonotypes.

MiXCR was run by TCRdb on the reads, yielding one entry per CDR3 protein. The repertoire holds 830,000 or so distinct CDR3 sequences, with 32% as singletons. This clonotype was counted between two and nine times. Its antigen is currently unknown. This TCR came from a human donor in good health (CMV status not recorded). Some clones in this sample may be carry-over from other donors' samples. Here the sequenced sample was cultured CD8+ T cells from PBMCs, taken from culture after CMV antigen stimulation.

CDR3 in amino acids: CASRPDSYGYTF. The DNA for the CDR3 is TGTGCCAGCAGACCTGACAGCTATGGCTACACCTTC. This chain uses TRBV12-3 or TRBV12-4 with TRBJ1-2; D may be TRBD1 (5 bases). The CDR3 consists of 12 residues. The V gene lost 6 bases and the J gene lost 4 bases, with 9 bases spanning the gap.